This T cell receptor (beta chain) is drawn from a study of T cell responses to AZD1222 COVID-19 vaccine (dated by TCRdb to the early 2020s). Background for the entire study: TCR sequencing was performed for more than 230 trial participants, of whom some 200 were given two doses of AZD1222 and around 25 were given two doses of MenACWY control vaccine. Trial participants were enrolled by age into subgroups of 18-55, 56-69 and 70-plus years, and around 140, 26 and 57 TCR-sequenced participants, respectively, were included in these subgroups. The study at large found these results: Most participants were white British and females outnumbered males, and the authors suggested that clonal diversity may have been underestimated. Epitopes outside the regions mutated in the B.1.351 and B.1.1.7 variants were reportedly recognized by nearly half of the unique spike-specific TCRs. In the small 56-69-year group, the increase in depth fell short of significance, most likely because of low power. After two AZD1222 doses, spike-specific TCR breadth and depth were significantly higher than at day 0 and than in MenACWY recipients. Conclusions about previously exposed vaccinees are limited, since just 5 or 6 AZD1222 recipients were seropositive for SARS-CoV-2 at baseline. Because no samples from the day 14 peak response were available, repertoires could be characterized only after the peak T cell response. The whole spike protein was spanned by vaccine-associated CD4 TCRs, and dominant responses were seen in regions 160-218 and 743-854.

This specimen's time point label, interpreted: about 28 days (+/-7) after the second vaccine dose. AZD1222 recipients given second doses at about 4 weeks or at about 12 weeks were pooled, since spike-specific TCR depth and breadth were not found to differ between the two schedules. The vaccinee samples were drawn from two UK trials, COV001 and COV002, one of which was a single-blind randomized controlled phase 2/3 trial testing AZD1222 (ChAdOx1 nCoV-19) in healthy adults. For TCRbeta chain sequencing, PBMC samples from trial participants were taken at day 0 and at day 28 after the second dose. Deletion took 5 bases off V and 3 bases off J, with a span of 7 bases between the germline ends. The germline V gene specifies MDHEN as CDR1 and SYDVKM as CDR2. The CDR3 covers 12 residues, taking in both the cysteine and the phenylalanine. Of all the DNA, just the CDR3 is kept, 36 bases in frame from base 1.

The CDR3 regions of human TCRbeta chains were analyzed by immunosequencing. The authors' analysis ran thus. TCRs in the repertoires were compared against a reference library of SARS-CoV-2-specific TCRs that had been generated with the MIRA antigen-specificity platform. Breadth was defined as the fraction of unique TCRs that were SARS-CoV-2-associated, and depth was defined as the fraction of total T cells that were SARS-CoV-2-associated. Using the MIRA data, each spike-specific TCR was assigned both to the spike region to which the TCR was reactive and to a CD4 or CD8 class. Log10-transformed breadth and depth values were compared by one-way ANOVA with Sidak's multiple comparisons tests. TCRdb obtained this table from immuneACCESS and retained in-frame rearrangements with V and J assigned. These tables miss some clones; where compared with another copy, unresolved V genes account for less than half of the shortfall, and the remainder is unexplained. V and J calls and clone size are copied from that table; D and trimming were computed from the DNA. The sample table holds some 120,000 clones, of which roughly 88% were seen once. Jointly, the top ten make up approximately 6% of the sample.

To note about this clone: Its specific antigen is unknown. Base qualities are not provided; no much larger clone lies one nucleotide away.

The chain uses TRBV28 and TRBJ1-1; too little of a D gene remains to name it. Sample: peripheral blood, taken 28 days after the second AZD1222 dose. This sequence was found in an adult who received the AZD1222 COVID-19 vaccine. The bases are TGTGCCAGCAGTGAATATGACACTGAAGCTTTCTTT. It codes for CASSEYDTEAFF.